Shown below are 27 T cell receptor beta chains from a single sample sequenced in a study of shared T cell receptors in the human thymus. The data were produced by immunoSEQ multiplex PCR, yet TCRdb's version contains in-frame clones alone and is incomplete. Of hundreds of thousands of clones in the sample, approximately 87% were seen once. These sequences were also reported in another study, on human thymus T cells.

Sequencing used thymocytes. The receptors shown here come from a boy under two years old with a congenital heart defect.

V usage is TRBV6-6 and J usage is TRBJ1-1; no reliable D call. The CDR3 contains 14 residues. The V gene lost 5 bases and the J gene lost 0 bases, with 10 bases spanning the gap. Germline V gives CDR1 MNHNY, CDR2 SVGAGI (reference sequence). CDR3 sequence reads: CASSRSEMNTEAFF. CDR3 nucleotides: TGTGCCAGCAGTCGGTCCGAAATGAACACTGAAGCTTTCTTT.

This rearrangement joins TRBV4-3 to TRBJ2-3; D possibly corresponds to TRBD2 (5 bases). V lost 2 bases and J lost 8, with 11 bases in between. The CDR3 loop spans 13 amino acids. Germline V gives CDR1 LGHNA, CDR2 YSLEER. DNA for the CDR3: TGCGCCAGCAGCCAAAGCCGGGAAGGTACGCAGTATTTT. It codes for CASSQSREGTQYF.

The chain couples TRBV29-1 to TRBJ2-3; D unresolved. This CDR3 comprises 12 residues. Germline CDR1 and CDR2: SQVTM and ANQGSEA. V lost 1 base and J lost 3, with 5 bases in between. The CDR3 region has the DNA TGCAGCGTTGAAGCTTGTACAGATACGCAGTATTTT. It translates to CSVEACTDTQYF.

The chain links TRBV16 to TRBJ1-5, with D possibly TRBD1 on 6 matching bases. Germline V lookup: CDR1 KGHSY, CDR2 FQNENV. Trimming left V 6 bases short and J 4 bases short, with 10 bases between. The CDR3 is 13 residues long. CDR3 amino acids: CASSPDRNQPQHF. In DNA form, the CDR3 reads TGTGCCAGCAGTCCAGACAGGAATCAGCCCCAGCATTTT.

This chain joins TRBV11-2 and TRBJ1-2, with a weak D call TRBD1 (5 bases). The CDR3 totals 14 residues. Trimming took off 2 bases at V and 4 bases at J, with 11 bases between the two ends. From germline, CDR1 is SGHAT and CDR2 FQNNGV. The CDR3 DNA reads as TGTGCCAGCAGCTTACCCCCGACAGTCTATGGCTACACCTTC. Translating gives CASSLPPTVYGYTF.

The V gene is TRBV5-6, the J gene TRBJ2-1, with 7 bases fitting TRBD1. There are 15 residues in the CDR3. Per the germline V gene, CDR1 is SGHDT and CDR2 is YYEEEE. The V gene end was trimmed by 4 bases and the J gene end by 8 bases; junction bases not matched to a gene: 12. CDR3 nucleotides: TGTGCCAGCAGCCCACTCCCCGACAGGGACCATGAGCAGTTCTTC. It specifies CASSPLPDRDHEQFF.

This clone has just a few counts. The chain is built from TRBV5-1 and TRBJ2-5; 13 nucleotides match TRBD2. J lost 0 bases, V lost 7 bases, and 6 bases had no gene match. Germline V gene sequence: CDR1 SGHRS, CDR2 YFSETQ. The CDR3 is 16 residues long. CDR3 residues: CASRLAGGSHQETQYF. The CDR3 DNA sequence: TGCGCCAGCCGACTAGCGGGAGGCTCCCACCAAGAGACCCAGTACTTC.

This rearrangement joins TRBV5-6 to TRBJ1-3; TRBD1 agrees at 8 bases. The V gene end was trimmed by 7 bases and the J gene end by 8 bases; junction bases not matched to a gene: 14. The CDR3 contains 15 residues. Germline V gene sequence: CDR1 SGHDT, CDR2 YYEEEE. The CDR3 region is CASSGQAIQVDTIYF. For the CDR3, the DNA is TGTGCCAGCTCGGGACAGGCCATTCAGGTTGACACCATATATTTT.

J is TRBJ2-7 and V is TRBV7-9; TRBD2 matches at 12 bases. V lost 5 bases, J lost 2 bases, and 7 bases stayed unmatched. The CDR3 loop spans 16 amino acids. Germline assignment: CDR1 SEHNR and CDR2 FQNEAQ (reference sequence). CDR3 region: CASSHTLAGGPYEQYF. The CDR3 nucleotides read TGTGCCAGCAGCCACACCCTAGCGGGAGGGCCCTACGAGCAGTACTTC.

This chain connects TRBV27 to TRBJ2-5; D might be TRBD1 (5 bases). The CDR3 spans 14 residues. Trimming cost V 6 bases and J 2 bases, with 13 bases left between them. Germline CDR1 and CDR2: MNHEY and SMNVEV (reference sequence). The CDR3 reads CASRGRVVQETQYF. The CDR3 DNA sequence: TGTGCCAGCAGGGGCAGGGTAGTACAAGAGACCCAGTACTTC.

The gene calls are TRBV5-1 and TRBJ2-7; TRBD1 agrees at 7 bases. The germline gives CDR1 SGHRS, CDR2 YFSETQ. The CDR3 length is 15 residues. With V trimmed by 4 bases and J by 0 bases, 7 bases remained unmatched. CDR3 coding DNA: TGCGCCAGCAGCCTGGACAGGACGAGCTCCTACGAGCAGTACTTC. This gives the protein CASSLDRTSSYEQYF.

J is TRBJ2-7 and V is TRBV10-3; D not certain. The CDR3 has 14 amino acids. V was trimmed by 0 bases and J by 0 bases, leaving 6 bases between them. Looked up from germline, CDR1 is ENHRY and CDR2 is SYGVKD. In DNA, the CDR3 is TGTGCCATCAGTGAGTCGGCCCTCTCCTACGAGCAGTACTTC. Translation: CAISESALSYEQYF.

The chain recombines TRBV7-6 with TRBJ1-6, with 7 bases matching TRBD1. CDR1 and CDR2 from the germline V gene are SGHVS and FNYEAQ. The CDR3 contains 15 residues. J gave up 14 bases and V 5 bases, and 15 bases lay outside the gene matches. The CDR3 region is CASSTRQGPRGTLHF. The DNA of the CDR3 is TGTGCCAGCAGCACCCGACAGGGTCCGAGGGGAACCCTCCACTTT.

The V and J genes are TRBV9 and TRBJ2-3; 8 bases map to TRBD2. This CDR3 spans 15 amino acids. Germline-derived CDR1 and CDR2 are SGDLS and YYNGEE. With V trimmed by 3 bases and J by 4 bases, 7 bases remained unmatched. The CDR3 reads CASSAPGLVPDTQYF. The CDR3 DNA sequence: TGTGCCAGCAGCGCGCCGGGACTAGTACCAGATACGCAGTATTTT. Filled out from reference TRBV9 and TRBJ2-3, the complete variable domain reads DSGVTQTPKHLITATGQRVTLRCSPRSGDLSVYWYQQSLDQGLQFLIQYYNGEERAKGNILERFSAQQFPDLHSELNLSSLELGDSALYFCASSAPGLVPDTQYFGPGTRLTVL.

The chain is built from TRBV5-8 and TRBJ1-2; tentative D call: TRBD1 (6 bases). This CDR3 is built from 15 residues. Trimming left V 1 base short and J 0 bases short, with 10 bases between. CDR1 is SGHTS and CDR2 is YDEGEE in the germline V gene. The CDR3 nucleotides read TGTGCCAGCAGCTTGTACACAGGGTCTAACTATGGCTACACCTTC. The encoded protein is CASSLYTGSNYGYTF. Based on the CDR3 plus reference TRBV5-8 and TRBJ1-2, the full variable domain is EAGVTQSPTHLIKTRGQQATLRCSPISGHTSVYWYQQALGLGLQFLLWYDEGEERNRGNFPPRFSGRQFPNYSSELNVNALELEDSALYLCASSLYTGSNYGYTFGSGTRLTVV.

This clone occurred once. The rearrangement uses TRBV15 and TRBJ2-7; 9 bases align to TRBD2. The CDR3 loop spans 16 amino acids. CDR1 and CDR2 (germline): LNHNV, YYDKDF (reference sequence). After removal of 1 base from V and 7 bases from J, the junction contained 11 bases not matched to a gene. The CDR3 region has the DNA TGTGCCACCAGCAGAGGCGGCGGGAGGGTTTCAGGGGAGCAGTACTTC. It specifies CATSRGGGRVSGEQYF.

In DNA form, the CDR3 reads TGTGCCAGCAGTGAAGCGGGGACACGACCTTACGAGCAGTACTTC. This sequence encodes CASSEAGTRPYEQYF. The rearrangement links TRBV6-1 to TRBJ2-7, with a possible D match to TRBD1 (6 bases). Per the germline V gene, CDR1 is MNHNS and CDR2 is SASEGT. This CDR3 contains 15 residues. Trimming removed 0 bases at V and 4 bases at J, with 13 bases between.

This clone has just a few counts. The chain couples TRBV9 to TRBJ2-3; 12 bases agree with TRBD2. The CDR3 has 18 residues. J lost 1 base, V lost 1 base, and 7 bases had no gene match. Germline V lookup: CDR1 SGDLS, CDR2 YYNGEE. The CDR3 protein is CASSVQLTSGGRTDTQYF. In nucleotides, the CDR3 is TGTGCCAGCAGCGTACAACTGACTAGCGGGGGCCGCACAGATACGCAGTATTTT.

The CDR3 region has the DNA TGCGCCAGCAGCTTGGGGGGAGTTCGAACTGAAGCTTTCTTT. Translation gives CASSLGGVRTEAFF. This chain links TRBV5-1 with TRBJ1-1; no clear D gene. V was trimmed by 0 bases and J by 5 bases, leaving 11 bases between them. The CDR3 covers 14 residues. Germline loops: CDR1 SGHRS, CDR2 YFSETQ.

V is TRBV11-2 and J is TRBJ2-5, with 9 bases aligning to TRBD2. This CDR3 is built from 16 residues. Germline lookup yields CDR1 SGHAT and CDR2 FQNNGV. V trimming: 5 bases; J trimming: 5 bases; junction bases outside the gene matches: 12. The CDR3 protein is CASSRTKAGGVETQYF. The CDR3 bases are TGTGCCAGCAGCCGTACTAAGGCGGGAGGGGTTGAGACCCAGTACTTC.

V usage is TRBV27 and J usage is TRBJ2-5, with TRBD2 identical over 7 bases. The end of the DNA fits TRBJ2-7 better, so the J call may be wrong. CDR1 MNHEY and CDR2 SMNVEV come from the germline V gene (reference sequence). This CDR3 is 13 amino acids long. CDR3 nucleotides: TGTGCCAGCAGTCCTCCGGGGGGCTACGAGCAGTACTTC. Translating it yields CASSPPGGYEQYF.

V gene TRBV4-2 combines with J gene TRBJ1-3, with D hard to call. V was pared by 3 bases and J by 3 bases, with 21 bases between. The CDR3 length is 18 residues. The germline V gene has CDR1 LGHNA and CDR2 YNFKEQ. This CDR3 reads CASSHRSLAQRGGNTIYF. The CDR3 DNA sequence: TGTGCCAGCAGCCATAGGTCTCTGGCCCAACGGGGTGGAAACACCATATATTTT.

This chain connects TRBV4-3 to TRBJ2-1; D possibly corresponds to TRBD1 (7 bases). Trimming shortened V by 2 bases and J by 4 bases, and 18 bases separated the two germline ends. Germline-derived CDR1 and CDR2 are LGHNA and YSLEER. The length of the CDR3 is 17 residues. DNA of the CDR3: TGCGCCAGCAGCCAATTCAGGGGGGCCCATTTATACAATGAGCAGTTCTTC. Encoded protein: CASSQFRGAHLYNEQFF.

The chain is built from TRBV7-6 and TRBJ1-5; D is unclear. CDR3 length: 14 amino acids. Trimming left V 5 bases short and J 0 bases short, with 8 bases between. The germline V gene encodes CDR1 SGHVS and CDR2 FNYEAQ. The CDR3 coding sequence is TGTGCCAGCAGCCCGTTTTTTAGCAATCAGCCCCAGCATTTT. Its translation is CASSPFFSNQPQHF.

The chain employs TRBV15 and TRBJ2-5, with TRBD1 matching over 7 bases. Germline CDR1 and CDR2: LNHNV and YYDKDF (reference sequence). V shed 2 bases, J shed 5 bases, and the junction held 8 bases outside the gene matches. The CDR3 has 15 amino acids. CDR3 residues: CATSRWTGPQETQYF. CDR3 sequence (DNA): TGTGCCACCAGCAGATGGACAGGCCCCCAGGAGACCCAGTACTTC.

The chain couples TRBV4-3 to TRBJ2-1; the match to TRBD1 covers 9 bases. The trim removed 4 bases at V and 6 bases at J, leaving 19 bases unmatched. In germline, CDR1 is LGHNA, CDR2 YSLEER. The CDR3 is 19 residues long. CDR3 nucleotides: TGCGCCAGCAGCCGATGGACAGGGGATGAAGCTAGACGCAGCAATGAGCAGTTCTTC. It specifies CASSRWTGDEARRSNEQFF.

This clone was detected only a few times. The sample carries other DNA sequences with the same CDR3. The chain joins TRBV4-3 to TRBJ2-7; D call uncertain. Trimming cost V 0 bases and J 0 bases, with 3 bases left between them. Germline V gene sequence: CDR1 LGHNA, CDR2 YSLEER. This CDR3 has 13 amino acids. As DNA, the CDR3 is TGCGCCAGCAGCCAAGATCGCTCCTACGAGCAGTACTTC. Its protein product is CASSQDRSYEQYF.